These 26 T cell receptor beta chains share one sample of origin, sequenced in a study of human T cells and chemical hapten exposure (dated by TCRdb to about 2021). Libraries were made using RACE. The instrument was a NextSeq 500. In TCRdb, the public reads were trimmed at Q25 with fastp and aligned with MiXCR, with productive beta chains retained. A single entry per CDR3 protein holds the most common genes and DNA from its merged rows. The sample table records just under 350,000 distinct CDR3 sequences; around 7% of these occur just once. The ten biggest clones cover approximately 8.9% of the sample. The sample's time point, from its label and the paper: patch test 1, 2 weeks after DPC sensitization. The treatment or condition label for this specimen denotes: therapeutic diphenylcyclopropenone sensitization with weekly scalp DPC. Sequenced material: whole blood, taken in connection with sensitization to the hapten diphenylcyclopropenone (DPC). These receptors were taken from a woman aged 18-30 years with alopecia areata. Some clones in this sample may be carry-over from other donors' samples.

CDR3: CASSTEWTLNYGYTF. The CDR3 bases are TGTGCCAGCAGTACCGAGTGGACACTGAACTATGGCTACACCTTC. This chain links TRBV6-5 with TRBJ1-2; D may be TRBD1 (5 bases). CDR1 MNHEY and CDR2 SVGAGI come from the germline V gene. V lost 5 bases, J lost 2 bases, and 15 bases lay in between. This CDR3 region has 15 residues.

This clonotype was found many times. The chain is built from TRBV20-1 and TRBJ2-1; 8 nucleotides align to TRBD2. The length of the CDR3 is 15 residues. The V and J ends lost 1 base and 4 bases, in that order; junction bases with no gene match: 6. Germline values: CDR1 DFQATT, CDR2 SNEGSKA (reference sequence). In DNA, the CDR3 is TGCAGTGCTAGAGTACGGGGGGGGCTTTACAATGAGCAGTTCTTC. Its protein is CSARVRGGLYNEQFF.

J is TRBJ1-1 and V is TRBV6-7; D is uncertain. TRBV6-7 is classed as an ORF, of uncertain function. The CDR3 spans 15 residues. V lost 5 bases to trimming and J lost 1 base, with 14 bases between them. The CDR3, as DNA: TGTGCCAGCAGTCTACCAGGAGAACCGAACACTGAAGCTTTCTTT. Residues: CASSLPGEPNTEAFF.

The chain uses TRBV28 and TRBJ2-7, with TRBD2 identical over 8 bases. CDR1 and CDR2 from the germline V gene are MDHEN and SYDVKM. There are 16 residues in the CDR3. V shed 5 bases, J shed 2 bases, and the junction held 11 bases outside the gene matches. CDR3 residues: CASSPREGTRPYEQYF. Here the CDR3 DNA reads TGTGCCAGCAGTCCCCGGGAGGGCACCAGACCCTACGAGCAGTACTTC.

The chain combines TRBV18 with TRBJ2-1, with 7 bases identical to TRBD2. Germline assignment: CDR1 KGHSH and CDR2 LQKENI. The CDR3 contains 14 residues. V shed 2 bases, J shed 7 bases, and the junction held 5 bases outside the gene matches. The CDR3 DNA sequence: TGTGCCAGCTCACCAACCGGCGGGGGAAATGAGCAGTTCTTC. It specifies CASSPTGGGNEQFF.

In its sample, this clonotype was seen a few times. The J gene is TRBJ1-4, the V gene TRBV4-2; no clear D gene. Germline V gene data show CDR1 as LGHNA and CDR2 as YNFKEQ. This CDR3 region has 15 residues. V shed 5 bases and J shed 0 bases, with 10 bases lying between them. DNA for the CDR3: TGTGCCAGCAGCGAATTAGTTGCAACTAATGAAAAACTGTTTTTT. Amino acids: CASSELVATNEKLFF.

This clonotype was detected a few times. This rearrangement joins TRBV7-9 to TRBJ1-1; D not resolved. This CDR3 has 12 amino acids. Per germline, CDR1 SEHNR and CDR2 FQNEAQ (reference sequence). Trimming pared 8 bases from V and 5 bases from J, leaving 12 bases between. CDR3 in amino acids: CASHPKVTEAFF. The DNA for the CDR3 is TGTGCCAGCCACCCGAAGGTGACTGAAGCTTTCTTT.

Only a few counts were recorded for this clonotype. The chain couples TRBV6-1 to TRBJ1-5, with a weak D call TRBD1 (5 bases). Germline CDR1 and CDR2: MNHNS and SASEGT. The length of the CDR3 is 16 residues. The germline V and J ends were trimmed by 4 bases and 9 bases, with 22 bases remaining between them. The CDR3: CASSGPGPPQSWPQHF. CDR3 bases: TGTGCCAGCAGTGGGCCGGGACCGCCACAATCATGGCCCCAGCATTTT.

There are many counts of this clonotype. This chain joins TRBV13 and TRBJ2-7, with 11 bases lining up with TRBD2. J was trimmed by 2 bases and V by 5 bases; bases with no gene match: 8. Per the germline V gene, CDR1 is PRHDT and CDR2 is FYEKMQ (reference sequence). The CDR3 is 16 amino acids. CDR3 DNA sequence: TGTGCCAGCAGCCCAGCTAGCGGGGGGCAAGCCTACGAGCAGTACTTC. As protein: CASSPASGGQAYEQYF.

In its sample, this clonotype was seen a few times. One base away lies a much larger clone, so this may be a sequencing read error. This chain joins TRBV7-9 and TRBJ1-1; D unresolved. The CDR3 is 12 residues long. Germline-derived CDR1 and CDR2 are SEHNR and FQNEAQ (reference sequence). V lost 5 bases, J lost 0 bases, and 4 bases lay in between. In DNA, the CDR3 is TGTGCCAGCAGCAATATGAACACTGAAGCTTTCTTT. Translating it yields CASSNMNTEAFF.

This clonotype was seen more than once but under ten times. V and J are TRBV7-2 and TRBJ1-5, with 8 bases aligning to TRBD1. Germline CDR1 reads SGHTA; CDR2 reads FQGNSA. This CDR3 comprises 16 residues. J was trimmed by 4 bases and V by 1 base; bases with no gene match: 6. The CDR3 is CASSLGLNRGNQPQHF. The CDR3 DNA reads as TGTGCCAGCAGCTTAGGCCTGAACAGGGGGAATCAGCCCCAGCATTTT.

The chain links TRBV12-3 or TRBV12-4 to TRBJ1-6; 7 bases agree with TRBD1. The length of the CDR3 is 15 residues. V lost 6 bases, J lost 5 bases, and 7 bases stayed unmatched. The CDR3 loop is CASRPGTAHNSPLHF. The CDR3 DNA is TGTGCCAGCAGACCCGGGACAGCACATAATTCACCCCTCCACTTT.

CDR3 nucleotide sequence: TGTGCCAGCAGCCGCCCTCACAGAAATCCCACTGAAGCTTTCTTT. It is translated as CASSRPHRNPTEAFF. V usage is TRBV7-9 and J usage is TRBJ1-1; D remains unclear. The CDR3 totals 15 residues. The V end was cut by 5 bases, the J end by 4 bases, with 17 bases between. The germline gives CDR1 SEHNR, CDR2 FQNEAQ (reference sequence).

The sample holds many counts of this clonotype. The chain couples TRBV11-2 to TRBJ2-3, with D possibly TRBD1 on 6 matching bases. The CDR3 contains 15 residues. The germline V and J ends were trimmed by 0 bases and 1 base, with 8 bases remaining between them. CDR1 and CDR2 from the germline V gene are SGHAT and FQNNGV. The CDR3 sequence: CASSLDKGGTDTQYF. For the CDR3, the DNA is TGTGCCAGCAGCTTAGATAAGGGGGGCACAGATACGCAGTATTTT.

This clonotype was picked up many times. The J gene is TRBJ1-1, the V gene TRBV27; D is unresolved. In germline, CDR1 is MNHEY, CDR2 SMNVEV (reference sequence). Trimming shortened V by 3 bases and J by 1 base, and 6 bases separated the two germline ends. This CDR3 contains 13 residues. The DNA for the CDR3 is TGTGCCAGCAGTTTGAACGGGAACACTGAAGCTTTCTTT. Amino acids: CASSLNGNTEAFF.

The DNA of the CDR3 is TGTGCCAGCAGCTCCGGAGGAGACCTTCTCTACGAGCAGTACTTC. As protein: CASSSGGDLLYEQYF. V usage is TRBV13 and J usage is TRBJ2-7, with D perhaps matching TRBD2 (5 bases). The length of the CDR3 is 15 residues. Per germline, CDR1 PRHDT and CDR2 FYEKMQ (reference sequence). Trimming pared 4 bases from V and 3 bases from J, leaving 16 bases between.

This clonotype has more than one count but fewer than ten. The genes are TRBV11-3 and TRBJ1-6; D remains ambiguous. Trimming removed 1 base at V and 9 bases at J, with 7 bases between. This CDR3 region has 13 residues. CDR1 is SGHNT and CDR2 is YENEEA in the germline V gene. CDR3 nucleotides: TGTGCCAGCAGCTTAGCTCGCGGTTCACCCCTCCACTTT. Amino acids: CASSLARGSPLHF.

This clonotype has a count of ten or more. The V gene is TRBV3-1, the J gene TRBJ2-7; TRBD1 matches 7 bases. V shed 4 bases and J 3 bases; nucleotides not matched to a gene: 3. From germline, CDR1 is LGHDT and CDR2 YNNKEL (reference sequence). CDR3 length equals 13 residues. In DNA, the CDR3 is TGTGCCAGCAGCCGAGGACAGGACTACGAGCAGTACTTC. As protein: CASSRGQDYEQYF.

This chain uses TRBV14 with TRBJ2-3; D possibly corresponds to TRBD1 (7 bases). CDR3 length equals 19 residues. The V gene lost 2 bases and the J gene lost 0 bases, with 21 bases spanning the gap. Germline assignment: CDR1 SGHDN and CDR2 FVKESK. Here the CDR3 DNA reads TGTGCCAGCAGCCAATCAACCGGGACTGGACAGGCAAGCACAGATACGCAGTATTTT. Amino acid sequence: CASSQSTGTGQASTDTQYF. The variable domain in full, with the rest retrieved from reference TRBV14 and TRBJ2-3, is EAGVTQFPSHSVIEKGQTVTLRCDPISGHDNLYWYRRVMGKEIKFLLHFVKESKQDESGMPNNRFLAERTGGTYSTLKVQPAELEDSGVYFCASSQSTGTGQASTDTQYFGPGTRLTVL.

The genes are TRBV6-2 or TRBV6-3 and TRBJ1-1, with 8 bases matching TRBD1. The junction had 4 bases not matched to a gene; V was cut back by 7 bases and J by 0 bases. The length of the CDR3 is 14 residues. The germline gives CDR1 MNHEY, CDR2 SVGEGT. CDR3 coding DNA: TGTGCCAGCAACGACAGGGGTATGAACACTGAAGCTTTCTTT. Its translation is CASNDRGMNTEAFF.

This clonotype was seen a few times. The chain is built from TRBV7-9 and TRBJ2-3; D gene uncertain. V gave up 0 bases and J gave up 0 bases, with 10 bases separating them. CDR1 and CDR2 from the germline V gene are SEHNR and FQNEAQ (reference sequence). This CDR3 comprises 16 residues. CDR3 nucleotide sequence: TGTGCCAGCAGCTTAGCTCCTGGAGCTAGCACAGATACGCAGTATTTT. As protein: CASSLAPGASTDTQYF.

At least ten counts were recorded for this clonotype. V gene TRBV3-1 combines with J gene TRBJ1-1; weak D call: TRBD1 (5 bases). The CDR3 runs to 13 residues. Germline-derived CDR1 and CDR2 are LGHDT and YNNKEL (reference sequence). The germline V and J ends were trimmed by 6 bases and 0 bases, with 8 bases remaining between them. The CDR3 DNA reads TGTGCCAGCAGTCCCAGGGTGAACACTGAAGCTTTCTTT. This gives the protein CASSPRVNTEAFF.

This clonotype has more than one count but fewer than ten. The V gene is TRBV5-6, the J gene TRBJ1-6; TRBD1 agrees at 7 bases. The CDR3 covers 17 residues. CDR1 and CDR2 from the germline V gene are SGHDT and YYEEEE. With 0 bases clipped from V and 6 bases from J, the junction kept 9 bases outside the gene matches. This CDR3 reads CASSLELRQGLNSPLHF. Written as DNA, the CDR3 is TGTGCCAGCAGCTTGGAGTTGCGACAGGGCCTTAATTCACCCCTCCACTTT.

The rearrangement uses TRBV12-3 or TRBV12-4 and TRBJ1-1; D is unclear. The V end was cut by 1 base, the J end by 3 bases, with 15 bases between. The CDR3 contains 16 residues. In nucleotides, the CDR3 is TGTGCCAGCAGTTTAGATACGTTTCGAGTCGACACTGAAGCTTTCTTT. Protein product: CASSLDTFRVDTEAFF.

The CDR3 reads CASSVYRAQDTQYF. The CDR3, as DNA: TGTGCCAGCAGTGTTTACAGGGCCCAAGATACGCAGTATTTT. The J gene is TRBJ2-3, the V gene TRBV6-1; perhaps TRBD1 as D (6 bases). Per the germline V gene, CDR1 is MNHNS and CDR2 is SASEGT. The CDR3 has 14 amino acids. With 4 bases removed from V and 5 bases from J, the gap between germline ends came to 13 bases.

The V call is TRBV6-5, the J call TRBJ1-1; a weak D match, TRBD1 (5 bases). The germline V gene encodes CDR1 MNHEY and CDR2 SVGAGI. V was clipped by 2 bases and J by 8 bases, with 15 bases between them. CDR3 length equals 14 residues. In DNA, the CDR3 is TGTGCCAGCAGTTACACATATCAGGGAAAGGAAGCTTTCTTT. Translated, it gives CASSYTYQGKEAFF.